A single sample gave rise to the 25 T cell receptor beta chains below, sequenced in a study of cytomegalovirus exposure and HLA in healthy donors. 60 Vbeta and 13 Jbeta primers were used in PCR. Repertoires were generated with immunoSEQ multiplex PCR, while TCRdb's copy carries only in-frame clones and drops some. Its table records around 140,000 clones. Source material: PBMCs. The source is a woman in her fifties or sixties in good health and CMV-seronegative.

This chain uses TRBV18 with TRBJ2-1; TRBD1 matches 7 bases. J gave up 3 bases and V 4 bases, and 3 bases lay outside the gene matches. The CDR3 runs to 14 residues. Germline assignment: CDR1 KGHSH and CDR2 LQKENI. The CDR3 here is CASSLRDSYNEQFF. The CDR3 coding sequence is TGTGCCAGCTCACTCCGGGACAGCTACAATGAGCAGTTCTTC.

V is TRBV30 and J is TRBJ1-6; D gene ambiguous. Between the trimmed V and J ends, which lost 1 base and 7 bases, there was a span of 8 bases. Germline loops: CDR1 GTSNPN, CDR2 SVGIG (reference sequence). The CDR3 is made up of 13 amino acids. The CDR3 protein is CAWSGWENSPLHF. The CDR3, as DNA: TGTGCCTGGAGTGGGTGGGAGAATTCACCCCTCCACTTT. Using reference TRBV30 and TRBJ1-6 for the parts outside the CDR3, the full variable domain is SQTIHQWPATLVQPVGSPLSLECTVEGTSNPNLYWYRQAAGRGLQLLFYSVGIGQISSEVPQNLSASRPQDRQFILSSKKLLLSDSGFYLCAWSGWENSPLHFGNGTRLTVT.

V gene TRBV19 combines with J gene TRBJ2-2, with D possibly being TRBD2 (6 bases). Germline CDR1 reads LNHDA; CDR2 reads SQIVND (reference sequence). Trimming left V 7 bases short and J 11 bases short, with 14 bases between. CDR3 size: 12 residues. The CDR3 here is CASTAWAGELFF. The CDR3 region has the DNA TGTGCCAGTACCGCGTGGGCGGGAGAGCTGTTTTTT.

The chain carries TRBV19 and TRBJ2-7; 9 bases map to TRBD1. Looked up from germline, CDR1 is LNHDA and CDR2 is SQIVND (reference sequence). There are 15 residues in the CDR3. J was trimmed by 6 bases and V by 6 bases; bases with no gene match: 12. CDR3: CASRLNRDRAGEQYF. The CDR3 nucleotides are TGTGCCAGTAGACTGAACCGGGACAGGGCGGGCGAGCAGTACTTC. The variable domain in full, completed from reference TRBV19 and TRBJ2-7, reads DGGITQSPKYLFRKEGQNVTLSCEQNLNHDAMYWYRQDPGQGLRLIYYSQIVNDFQKGDIAEGYSVSREKKESFPLTVTSAQKNPTAFYLCASRLNRDRAGEQYFGPGTRLTVT.

The chain employs TRBV7-6 and TRBJ1-4; D unclear. CDR3 length: 15 amino acids. V lost 5 bases and J 2 bases, leaving 12 bases between the germline ends. Looked up from germline, CDR1 is SGHVS and CDR2 is FNYEAQ. CDR3 residues: CASSPGTVTNEKLFF. In DNA form, the CDR3 reads TGTGCCAGCAGCCCAGGCACAGTCACTAATGAAAAACTGTTTTTT.

The V gene is TRBV10-3, the J gene TRBJ2-5, with D possibly matching TRBD1 (5 bases). The CDR3 loop spans 13 amino acids. V lost 7 bases to trimming and J lost 1 base, with 10 bases between them. The V gene's germline CDR1 is ENHRY and CDR2 SYGVKD. The CDR3, as DNA: TGTGCCATCAAACTGGACACCCAAGAGACCCAGTACTTC. Translating it yields CAIKLDTQETQYF.

The rearrangement joins TRBV29-1 to TRBJ2-3; maybe TRBD2 (5 bases). The V end was cut by 3 bases, the J end by 1 base, with 11 bases between. The V gene's germline CDR1 is SQVTM and CDR2 ANQGSEA. CDR3 length: 14 amino acids. The CDR3 DNA sequence: TGCAGCGTTGAGTTAGCGCACGGCACAGATACGCAGTATTTT. The encoded protein is CSVELAHGTDTQYF.

This chain joins TRBV28 and TRBJ1-5, with 8 bases lining up with TRBD1. CDR3 length: 15 amino acids. V lost 7 bases, J lost 2 bases, and 7 bases stayed unmatched. Germline CDR1 reads MDHEN; CDR2 reads SYDVKM. CDR3 sequence reads: CASTQTGDGNQPQHF. The CDR3 bases are TGTGCCAGCACCCAGACAGGGGACGGCAATCAGCCCCAGCATTTT.

The chain joins TRBV5-6 to TRBJ2-1; 7 nucleotides match TRBD2. The length of the CDR3 is 13 residues. Germline loops: CDR1 SGHDT, CDR2 YYEEEE. The junction had 9 bases not matched to a gene; V was cut back by 5 bases and J by 10 bases. This CDR3 reads CASSPLAAREQFF. In nucleotides, the CDR3 is TGTGCCAGCAGTCCTCTAGCGGCCCGGGAGCAGTTCTTC.

The chain links TRBV18 to TRBJ1-2; D is unclear. V was pared by 3 bases and J by 4 bases, with 12 bases between. Germline V gene sequence: CDR1 KGHSH, CDR2 LQKENI. CDR3 length equals 14 residues. CDR3 amino acids: CASSPSGSRYGYTF. DNA of the CDR3: TGTGCCAGCTCACCGTCCGGGAGCCGCTATGGCTACACCTTC. The entire variable domain, with the rest obtained from reference TRBV18 and TRBJ1-2, is as follows: NAGVMQNPRHLVRRRGQEARLRCSPMKGHSHVYWYRQLPEEGLKFMVYLQKENIIDESGMPKERFSAEFPKEGPSILRIQQVVRGDSAAYFCASSPSGSRYGYTFGSGTRLTVV.

The chain recombines TRBV2 with TRBJ1-5; TRBD1 might be the D (5 bases). The germline V and J ends were trimmed by 3 bases and 6 bases, with 12 bases remaining between them. The germline CDR1 and CDR2 sequences are SNHLY and FYNNEI. This CDR3 is 14 amino acids long. The CDR3 DNA follows: TGTGCCAGCAGTGATTGGCGGGGGGGTCAGCCCCAGCATTTT. Translating gives CASSDWRGGQPQHF.

The chain recombines TRBV5-4 with TRBJ2-2; tentatively, D is TRBD2 (5 bases). V dropped 4 bases and J dropped 9 bases, with 19 bases sitting between them. CDR3 length equals 15 residues. Germline CDR1 and CDR2: SGHNT and YYREEE (reference sequence). CDR3 amino acids: CASSPGTPGSWELFF. The DNA for the CDR3 is TGTGCCAGCAGCCCGGGAACCCCAGGTTCCTGGGAGCTGTTTTTT.

The chain recombines TRBV19 with TRBJ2-7, with a possible D match to TRBD1 (5 bases). Trimming left V 5 bases short and J 0 bases short, with 8 bases between. The CDR3 has 13 amino acids. CDR1 is LNHDA, CDR2 SQIVND, per germline (reference sequence). This CDR3 is CASSEQDSYEQYF. The CDR3 DNA reads as TGTGCCAGTAGTGAACAGGACTCCTACGAGCAGTACTTC.

This chain links TRBV9 with TRBJ1-5, with D unresolved. This CDR3 region has 13 residues. Looked up from germline, CDR1 is SGDLS and CDR2 is YYNGEE. V was trimmed by 1 base and J by 3 bases, leaving 5 bases between them. The DNA of the CDR3 is TGTGCCAGCAGCGTACAGGACAATCAGCCCCAGCATTTT. It is translated as CASSVQDNQPQHF.

Regarding this clone: At one end the junction does not follow the germline gene, possibly because of a read error. This rearrangement joins TRBV5-1 to TRBJ2-5; D not certain. The germline V gene encodes CDR1 SGHRS and CDR2 YFSETQ. This CDR3 is 15 amino acids long. The CDR3 reads CAGSLDGFSQETQYF. DNA of the CDR3: TGCGCCGGCAGCTTGGACGGGTTCAGCCAAGAGACCCAGTACTTC.

The CDR3 sequence: CASSLIREDTGEQYF. DNA for the CDR3: TGTGCCAGCAGCTTAATTAGGGAGGATACGGGTGAGCAGTACTTC. The chain recombines TRBV7-9 with TRBJ2-7, with D possibly matching TRBD2 (6 bases). Germline V gene lookup returns CDR1 SEHNR and CDR2 FQNEAQ (reference sequence). V was trimmed by 2 bases and J by 7 bases, leaving 18 bases between them. This CDR3 has 15 amino acids.

This chain uses TRBV5-1 with TRBJ2-7; 13 bases are a match to TRBD2. Trimming took 3 bases from V and 3 from J; bases not matched to a gene: 3. There are 15 residues in the CDR3. Germline V gene data show CDR1 as SGHRS and CDR2 as YFSETQ. CDR3 loop: CASSWTSGSLYEQYF. The CDR3 region has the DNA TGCGCCAGCAGCTGGACTAGCGGGAGTCTCTACGAGCAGTACTTC.

The chain couples TRBV5-8 to TRBJ2-7; 7 bases map to TRBD2. The CDR3 consists of 15 residues. The V segment lost 1 base and the J segment 0 bases; nucleotides outside the gene matches: 4. Germline V gene lookup returns CDR1 SGHTS and CDR2 YDEGEE. CDR3 residues: CASSLYKRDSYEQYF. The CDR3 bases are TGTGCCAGCAGCTTGTATAAGCGGGACTCCTACGAGCAGTACTTC.

V usage is TRBV5-4 and J usage is TRBJ2-3; 12 bases map to TRBD2. This CDR3 has 17 residues. The germline V gene encodes CDR1 SGHNT and CDR2 YYREEE (reference sequence). The trim removed 3 bases at V and 5 bases at J, leaving 10 bases unmatched. CDR3 coding DNA: TGTGCCAGCAGCTCCCCCCGGACTAGCGGGAAAAAAGATACGCAGTATTTT. Protein product: CASSSPRTSGKKDTQYF.

The gene calls are TRBV5-1 and TRBJ2-3; 7 bases align to TRBD2. V dropped 3 bases and J dropped 2; count of bases not matched to a gene: 6. The CDR3 covers 15 residues. Looked up from germline, CDR1 is SGHRS and CDR2 is YFSETQ. CDR3 nucleotides: TGCGCCAGCAGCTCGGGGGGACGAGACACAGATACGCAGTATTTT. Amino acids: CASSSGGRDTDTQYF.

The V call is TRBV28, the J call TRBJ1-1; 9 bases agree with TRBD1. This CDR3 is 14 amino acids long. The germline CDR1 and CDR2 sequences are MDHEN and SYDVKM. J gave up 10 bases and V 7 bases, and 13 bases lay outside the gene matches. The CDR3 sequence: CASTSWTGEIAAFF. CDR3 sequence (DNA): TGTGCCAGCACCTCCTGGACAGGGGAGATAGCAGCTTTCTTT.

The rearrangement joins TRBV19 to TRBJ1-5, with TRBD1 as a possible D gene (6 bases). Germline V CDR1 and CDR2: LNHDA, SQIVND (reference sequence). V lost 3 bases and J lost 0, with 33 bases in between. The CDR3 covers 23 residues. The CDR3 sequence is CASSIDQGLRTHTYEDSNQPQHF. In DNA form, the CDR3 reads TGTGCCAGTAGTATCGACCAGGGGTTACGGACACACACATACGAAGATAGCAATCAGCCCCAGCATTTT.

The chain is built from TRBV11-2 and TRBJ2-2; 10 positions match TRBD2. Germline V gene data show CDR1 as SGHAT and CDR2 as FQNNGV. With V trimmed by 0 bases and J by 8 bases, 6 bases remained unmatched. There are 16 residues in the CDR3. The chain's CDR3 is CASSLDRLAGAGELFF. In DNA, the CDR3 is TGTGCCAGCAGCTTAGATCGGCTAGCGGGAGCTGGGGAGCTGTTTTTT.

The chain recombines TRBV29-1 with TRBJ2-7; 12 positions agree with TRBD2. Trimming removed 6 bases from V and 0 bases from J; junction bases left unmatched: 6. The germline CDR1 and CDR2 sequences are SQVTM and ANQGSEA. The CDR3 covers 15 residues. CDR3 loop: CSVTPTSGSSYEQYF. CDR3 nucleotide sequence: TGCAGCGTCACGCCGACTAGCGGGAGCTCCTACGAGCAGTACTTC.

The chain combines TRBV2 with TRBJ2-7; 9 bases line up with TRBD1. Germline values: CDR1 SNHLY, CDR2 FYNNEI. The J segment lost 3 bases and the V segment lost 4 bases, leaving 10 bases of the junction unmatched. The CDR3 loop spans 16 amino acids. The CDR3 nucleotides are TGTGCCAGCAGTGGAGGGGGACAGGGAGCGCACTACGAGCAGTACTTC. It yields the protein CASSGGGQGAHYEQYF.